This T cell receptor beta chain came from a study of T cell changes during pregnancy in multiple sclerosis. The CDR3 has 13 amino acids. Trimming took 6 bases from V and 7 from J, leaving 16 bases between them. Germline values: CDR1 SGHTA, CDR2 FQGNSA. Only in-frame clones appear in the TCRdb table, and some are missing; sequencing was by immunoSEQ multiplex PCR. The sample shows tens of thousands of clones, around 89% of them seen only once. The sequence came from a female donor in good health, enrolled as a control in a pregnancy study. This chain connects TRBV7-2 to TRBJ2-7; weak D call: TRBD1 (6 bases). This sample comprised CD4+ T cells from peripheral blood mononuclear cells, obtained in the first trimester of pregnancy. The chain's CDR3 is CASSFRGGKEQYF. DNA for the CDR3: TGTGCCAGCAGTTTCCGAGGGGGAAAGGAGCAGTACTTC.